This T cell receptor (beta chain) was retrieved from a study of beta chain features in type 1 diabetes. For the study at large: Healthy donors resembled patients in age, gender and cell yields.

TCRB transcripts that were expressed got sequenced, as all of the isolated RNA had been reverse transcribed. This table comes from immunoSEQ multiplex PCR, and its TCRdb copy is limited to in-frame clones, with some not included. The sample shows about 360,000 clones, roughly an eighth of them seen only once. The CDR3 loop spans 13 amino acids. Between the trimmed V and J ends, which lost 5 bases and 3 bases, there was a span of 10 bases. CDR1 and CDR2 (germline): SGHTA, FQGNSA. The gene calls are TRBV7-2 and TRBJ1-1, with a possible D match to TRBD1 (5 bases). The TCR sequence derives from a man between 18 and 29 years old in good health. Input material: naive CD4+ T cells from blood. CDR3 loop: CASSQDRDTEAFF. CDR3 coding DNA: TGTGCCAGCAGCCAAGACAGAGACACTGAAGCTTTCTTT.